The 3 T cell receptor beta chains listed next were all sequenced from one sample in a study of shared clonotypes between healthy human individuals. Profiled with immunoSEQ multiplex PCR; TCRdb holds only in-frame clones, not every one. This repertoire shows a few million clones, more than 80% found once; its top ten account for around 0.15%. Sequenced sample: naive CD4+ T cells sorted from blood. The subset denotes: CD45RA+ positively selected. Receptors were obtained from a man younger than 35 in good health.

The chain combines TRBV7-9 with TRBJ2-4; tentative D call: TRBD1 (6 bases). This CDR3 has 13 residues. The V and J ends lost 0 bases and 7 bases respectively, with 7 bases between them. Germline V gene data show CDR1 as SEHNR and CDR2 as FQNEAQ (reference sequence). The CDR3 spells CASSLAQGNIQYF. For the CDR3, the DNA is TGTGCCAGCAGCTTAGCCCAGGGGAACATTCAGTACTTC. The whole variable domain, remainder taken from reference TRBV7-9 and TRBJ2-4, is DTGVSQNPRHKITKRGQNVTFRCDPISEHNRLYWYRQTLGQGPEFLTYFQNEAQLEKSRLLSDRFSAERPKGSFSTLEIQRTEQGDSAMYLCASSLAQGNIQYFGAGTRLSVL.

The chain carries TRBV7-2 and TRBJ2-5; TRBD2 aligns across 8 bases. The CDR3 is 18 residues long. The V gene's germline CDR1 is SGHTA and CDR2 FQGNSA. V lost 2 bases, J lost 4 bases, and 15 bases stayed unmatched. The CDR3 DNA is TGTGCCAGCAGCTTAAAGGGGCTAGCGGGTACCCCCCGAGAGACCCAGTACTTC. The encoded protein is CASSLKGLAGTPRETQYF.

The V and J genes are TRBV7-9 and TRBJ2-6, with 9 bases that match TRBD1. V lost 5 bases, J lost 0 bases, and 8 bases stayed unmatched. The CDR3 spans 18 residues. The V gene's germline CDR1 is SEHNR and CDR2 FQNEAQ (reference sequence). The CDR3 loop is CASSKTGQGSSGANVLTF. The CDR3 nucleotides are TGTGCCAGCAGCAAAACGGGACAGGGCAGCTCTGGGGCCAACGTCCTGACTTTC.